The present T cell receptor (beta chain) was sequenced within a study of patients and donors after allogeneic stem cell transplantation. TCRdb redid the calling of the RT-PCR reads with MiXCR, one entry per CDR3 protein. The sample yields roughly 30,000 distinct CDR3 sequences, under 7.5% seen once. After removal of 5 bases from V and 2 bases from J, the junction contained 1 base not matched to a gene. The CDR3 length is 15 residues. The clonotype was recovered from a human donor who was either an allogeneic HSCT recipient or a stem cell or donor lymphocyte infusion donor (not recorded which). It is not recorded whose cells these are; they may come from a transplant donor. The V gene is TRBV12-3 or TRBV12-4, the J gene TRBJ2-2; 11 bases line up with TRBD2. The sequencing input was blood, either unsorted or a sorted T cell fraction (not recorded which). CDR3 sequence (DNA): TGTGCCAGCAGTCGACTAGCGGGAAACACCGGGGAGCTGTTTTTT. Residues: CASSRLAGNTGELFF.